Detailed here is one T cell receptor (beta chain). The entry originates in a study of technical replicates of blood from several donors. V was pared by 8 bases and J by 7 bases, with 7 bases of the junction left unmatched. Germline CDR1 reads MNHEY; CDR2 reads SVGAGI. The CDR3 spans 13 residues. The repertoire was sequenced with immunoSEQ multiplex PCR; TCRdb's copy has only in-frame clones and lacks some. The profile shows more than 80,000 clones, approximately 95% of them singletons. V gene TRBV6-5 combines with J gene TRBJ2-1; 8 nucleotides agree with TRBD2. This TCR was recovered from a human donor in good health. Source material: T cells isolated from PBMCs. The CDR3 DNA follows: TGTGCCAGCGGCGGGAGGCGGGGGAATGAGCAGTTCTTC. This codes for CASGGRRGNEQFF.